This T cell receptor (beta chain) is from a study of cytomegalovirus exposure and HLA in healthy donors. Across the study: Drawn from HLA-typed donors, about 85 million unique TCRs were held in an early data release. Falling in the Caucasian-associated ancestry cluster were 81% of approximately 410 genotyped donors.

Though probably carrying unrecorded immune exposures, donors were nominally healthy at sampling. The PCR contained 60 Vbeta and 13 Jbeta primers. The table came from immunoSEQ multiplex PCR; TCRdb's copy has only in-frame clones and leaves some out. The sample includes about 130,000 clones, 75% to 90% seen only once; the top ten take over 6.5%. The CDR3 sequence is 16 residues long. Germline V CDR1 and CDR2: KGHSH, LQKENI. J lost 7 bases, V lost 4 bases, and 9 bases had no gene match. Specimen: PBMCs. The chain recombines TRBV18 with TRBJ1-6; 8 bases line up with TRBD1. The TCR originated in a woman aged 25-40 years in good health and CMV-seropositive. The CDR3: CASSLGQGSGNSPLHF. CDR3 nucleotide sequence: TGTGCCAGCTCACTAGGACAGGGAAGTGGAAATTCACCCCTCCACTTT.